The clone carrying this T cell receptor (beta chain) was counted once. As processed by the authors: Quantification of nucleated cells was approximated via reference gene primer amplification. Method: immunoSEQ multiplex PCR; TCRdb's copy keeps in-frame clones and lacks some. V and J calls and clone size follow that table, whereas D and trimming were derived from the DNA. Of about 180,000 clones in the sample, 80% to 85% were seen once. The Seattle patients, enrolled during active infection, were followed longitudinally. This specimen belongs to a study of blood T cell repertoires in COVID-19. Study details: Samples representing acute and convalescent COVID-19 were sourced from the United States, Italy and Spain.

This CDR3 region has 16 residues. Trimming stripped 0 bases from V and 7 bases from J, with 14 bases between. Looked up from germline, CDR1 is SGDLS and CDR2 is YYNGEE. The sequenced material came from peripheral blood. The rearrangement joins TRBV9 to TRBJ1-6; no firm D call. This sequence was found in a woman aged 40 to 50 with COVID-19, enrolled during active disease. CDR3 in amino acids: CASSVATPGGNSPLHF. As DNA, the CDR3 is TGTGCCAGCAGCGTAGCCACTCCAGGAGGCAATTCACCCCTCCACTTT.